The 30 T cell receptor beta chains in this list originate from one sample, sequenced in a study of low-dose radiotherapy and immunotherapy resistance in tumors. An approximately 19-cycle PCR with a constant-region primer and V-primer adapter amplified TCRs. TCRdb reprocessed the reads with MiXCR, giving one entry per CDR3 protein. Of about 47,000 distinct CDR3 sequences listed, about 10% are singletons. Stated time point: before trial treatment. The sequences come from PBMCs, collected before treatment. These receptors originate from a female donor with ovarian cancer.

This clonotype was detected many times. This rearrangement joins TRBV19 to TRBJ1-2, with D maybe TRBD1 (6 bases). The CDR3 runs to 13 residues. V lost 9 bases and J lost 6, with 17 bases in between. Per germline, CDR1 LNHDA and CDR2 SQIVND (reference sequence). This chain's CDR3 is CASTYDRSNGYTF. The CDR3 DNA is TGTGCCAGCACCTACGACAGGTCAAATGGCTACACCTTC.

This clonotype was detected ten times or more. The chain uses TRBV11-2 and TRBJ2-7; no definite D call. The CDR3 consists of 15 residues. V was trimmed by 1 base and J by 2 bases, leaving 12 bases between them. Germline assignment: CDR1 SGHAT and CDR2 FQNNGV. CDR3 in amino acids: CASSLVLSAAYEQYF. In DNA form, the CDR3 reads TGTGCCAGCAGCTTAGTATTGTCAGCTGCCTACGAGCAGTACTTC. The full variable domain, its missing parts supplied by reference TRBV11-2 and TRBJ2-7, is EAGVAQSPRYKIIEKRQSVAFWCNPISGHATLYWYQQILGQGPKLLIQFQNNGVVDDSQLPKDRFSAERLKGVDSTLKIQPAKLEDSAVYLCASSLVLSAAYEQYFGPGTRLTVT.

Many counts were recorded for this clonotype. The rearrangement links TRBV20-1 to TRBJ2-3; tentative D call: TRBD1 (6 bases). This CDR3 is 14 amino acids long. Germline CDR1 DFQATT, CDR2 SNEGSKA (reference sequence). With 5 bases removed from V and 4 bases from J, the gap between germline ends came to 16 bases. The CDR3 nucleotides are TGCAGTGCTCGTGATCCAGGGGTAGCAGATACGCAGTATTTT. It specifies CSARDPGVADTQYF.

This clonotype was seen at least ten times. This chain joins TRBV29-1 and TRBJ1-1; D perhaps matches TRBD1 (6 bases). V was clipped by 5 bases and J by 5 bases, with 9 bases between them. The germline V gene has CDR1 SQVTM and CDR2 ANQGSEA. The CDR3 is 11 residues long. CDR3 residues: CSVQQGTEAFF. In DNA form, the CDR3 reads TGCAGCGTTCAGCAGGGGACTGAAGCTTTCTTT.

This clonotype showed up many times. The chain recombines TRBV6-1 with TRBJ2-7; D gene ambiguous. The CDR3 totals 13 residues. Looked up from germline, CDR1 is MNHNS and CDR2 is SASEGT. V was trimmed by 8 bases and J by 0 bases, leaving 11 bases between them. The CDR3 DNA is TGTGCCAGCCGAGAAACTGTCTCCTACGAGCAGTACTTC. It encodes CASRETVSYEQYF.

This clonotype was counted a few times. CDR3 region: CASSPLSQPSIDEQFF. CDR3 in DNA: TGTGCCAGCTCACCACTGAGCCAGCCTTCTATCGATGAGCAGTTCTTC. The chain is built from TRBV18 and TRBJ2-1; D gene uncertain. Germline values: CDR1 KGHSH, CDR2 LQKENI. This CDR3 spans 16 amino acids. With 1 base removed from V and 8 bases from J, the gap between germline ends came to 18 bases. Full variable domain (rest looked up from reference TRBV18 and TRBJ2-1): NAGVMQNPRHLVRRRGQEARLRCSPMKGHSHVYWYRQLPEEGLKFMVYLQKENIIDESGMPKERFSAEFPKEGPSILRIQQVVRGDSAAYFCASSPLSQPSIDEQFFGPGTRLTVL.

This clonotype appeared many times. The genes are TRBV11-2 and TRBJ2-2; TRBD2 is a possible D gene (6 bases). V dropped 5 bases and J dropped 0 bases, with 13 bases sitting between them. Germline-derived CDR1 and CDR2 are SGHAT and FQNNGV. The CDR3 length is 16 residues. The CDR3 coding sequence is TGTGCCAGCAGCCATAGCGGATATGCGAACACCGGGGAGCTGTTTTTT. This codes for CASSHSGYANTGELFF.

Worth noting for this clonotype: A far larger clone is only one base removed, so a read error is likely. This chain connects TRBV9 to TRBJ2-7; D possibly uses TRBD1 or TRBD2 (6 bases each). Germline CDR1 SGDLS, CDR2 YYNGEE. Trimming cost V 3 bases and J 7 bases, with 17 bases left between them. There are 14 residues in the CDR3. CDR3: CASSGPTGGNEQYF. The CDR3 bases are TGTGCCAGCAGCGGACCGACCGGGGGCAATGAGCAGTACTTC.

As regards this clonotype: A much larger clone lies one base from this, so it may be a read error. This chain links TRBV11-3 with TRBJ2-5, with D uncertain. The germline gives CDR1 SGHNT, CDR2 YENEEA. The CDR3 consists of 13 residues. The CDR3 is CASSLGLQEAQYF. CDR3 sequence (DNA): TGTGCCAGCAGCTTGGGCCTCCAAGAGGCCCAGTACTTC.

Ten or more counts support this clonotype. The chain uses TRBV4-1 and TRBJ2-7, with 8 bases lining up with TRBD1. Germline CDR1 reads MGHRA; CDR2 reads YSYEKL. J gave up 0 bases and V 3 bases, and 10 bases lay outside the gene matches. The CDR3 consists of 17 residues. In DNA form, the CDR3 reads TGCGCCAGCAGCCACCCTAGACAGGGGCGAAGCTCCTACGAGCAGTACTTC. Its translation: CASSHPRQGRSSYEQYF.

This clonotype was found many times. This chain links TRBV11-2 with TRBJ2-1; D is unclear. Germline V gene sequence: CDR1 SGHAT, CDR2 FQNNGV. The V end lost 2 bases, the J end lost 8 bases, and 10 bases lay between the germline ends. The CDR3 extends over 13 amino acids. The CDR3 nucleotides are TGTGCCAGCAGCTTAAGATTGGATTATGAGCAGTTCTTC. It translates to CASSLRLDYEQFF.

This clonotype was observed many times. This chain uses TRBV29-1 with TRBJ1-5, with D possibly being TRBD1 (6 bases). Germline V lookup: CDR1 SQVTM, CDR2 ANQGSEA. This CDR3 comprises 13 residues. Trimming shortened V by 4 bases and J by 3 bases, and 10 bases separated the two germline ends. CDR3 loop: CSVVAGVNQPQHF. CDR3 nucleotide sequence: TGCAGCGTTGTTGCAGGGGTCAATCAGCCCCAGCATTTT.

Notes on this clonotype: With a far larger clone one base away, a read error is the likely cause. It is likely a read error, because the conserved phenylalanine at the end of the CDR3 is missing. The chain has TRBV6-7 and TRBJ1-1, with 8 bases aligning to TRBD1. TRBV6-7 is sorted into the ORF group, with uncertain function. The V and J ends lost 6 bases and 7 bases, in that order; junction bases with no gene match: 10. CDR3 length equals 14 residues. The DNA for the CDR3 is TGTGCCAGCAGCCCTGGGACAGGCTACCGTGAAGCTTTCTAT. Encoded protein: CASSPGTGYREAFY.

This clonotype rates as medium-sized. The chain has TRBV12-3 or TRBV12-4 and TRBJ2-2; 12 nucleotides line up with TRBD2. The ends lost 5 bases at V and 4 bases at J; junction bases unmatched: 2. The length of the CDR3 is 15 residues. CDR3 sequence reads: CASSTLAGGTGELFF. CDR3 bases: TGTGCCAGCAGTACACTAGCGGGAGGCACCGGGGAGCTGTTTTTT.

This clonotype was observed many times. The chain employs TRBV9 and TRBJ1-2; 11 bases map to TRBD1. This CDR3 has 13 amino acids. Germline CDR1 reads SGDLS; CDR2 reads YYNGEE. V trimming: 4 bases; J trimming: 7 bases; junction bases outside the gene matches: 3. As DNA, the CDR3 is TGTGCCAGCAGCAAAGGACAGGGGGCTGGCTACACCTTC. Translated: CASSKGQGAGYTF.

The V call is TRBV6-5, the J call TRBJ2-1, with 12 positions matching TRBD1. The V segment lost 2 bases and the J segment 11 bases; nucleotides outside the gene matches: 4. CDR1 MNHEY and CDR2 SVGAGI come from the germline V gene. The CDR3 is 14 residues long. This CDR3 reads CASSYGTGGSQQFF. As DNA, the CDR3 is TGTGCCAGCAGTTACGGGACAGGGGGCTCCCAGCAGTTCTTC.

CDR3 coding DNA: TGTGCCAGCAGCCAGGCACAAGGCACTGAAGCTTTCTTT. It is translated as CASSQAQGTEAFF. The J gene is TRBJ1-1, the V gene TRBV14; D is ambiguous. Germline lookup yields CDR1 SGHDN and CDR2 FVKESK. The V gene lost 3 bases and the J gene lost 4 bases, with 9 bases spanning the gap. The CDR3 runs 13 residues.

There are many counts of this clonotype. This rearrangement joins TRBV12-3 or TRBV12-4 to TRBJ2-1; D possibly corresponds to TRBD2 (6 bases). CDR3 size: 15 residues. V gave up 6 bases and J gave up 3 bases, with 15 bases separating them. The CDR3 region is CASSPGTLLYNEQFF. The CDR3, as DNA: TGTGCCAGCAGCCCCGGGACTCTCCTCTACAATGAGCAGTTCTTC.

This clonotype was seen ten or more times. This sequence joins TRBV7-9 and TRBJ2-5; unclear D gene. The V gene's germline CDR1 is SEHNR and CDR2 FQNEAQ (reference sequence). This CDR3 region has 16 residues. V was pared by 5 bases and J by 1 base, with 17 bases between. The CDR3 bases are TGTGCCAGCAGCAGCGCGGACCCGCCGGGCCAAGAGACCCAGTACTTC. This sequence encodes CASSSADPPGQETQYF.

This clonotype has at least ten counts. This chain uses TRBV13 with TRBJ1-4; 9 nucleotides match TRBD1. J lost 7 bases, V lost 4 bases, and 7 bases had no gene match. The CDR3 length is 15 residues. CDR1 is PRHDT and CDR2 is FYEKMQ in the germline V gene (reference sequence). This CDR3 reads CASSSQTGGGEKLFF. CDR3 DNA sequence: TGTGCCAGCAGCTCCCAGACAGGGGGAGGTGAAAAACTGTTTTTT.

This clonotype was observed many times. The genes are TRBV12-5 and TRBJ2-5; a possible D gene is TRBD1 (5 bases). The CDR3 runs to 15 residues. Trimming took off 3 bases at V and 1 base at J, with 12 bases between the two ends. The germline V gene has CDR1 LGHNT and CDR2 FRNRAP. The CDR3 loop is CASGFSGRAQETQYF. In DNA, the CDR3 is TGTGCTAGTGGTTTCTCGGGCAGGGCCCAAGAGACCCAGTACTTC. Combining the CDR3 with reference TRBV12-5 and TRBJ2-5 gives the whole variable domain DARVTQTPRHKVTEMGQEVTMRCQPILGHNTVFWYRQTMMQGLELLAYFRNRAPLDDSGMPKDRFSAEMPDATLATLKIQPSEPRDSAVYFCASGFSGRAQETQYFGPGTRLLVL.

The table lists this clonotype with a few counts. The chain has TRBV10-3 and TRBJ2-2; 9 nucleotides match TRBD1. CDR3 length: 14 residues. CDR1 is ENHRY, CDR2 SYGVKD, per germline. Trimming took 6 bases from V and 5 from J; bases not matched to a gene: 4. The CDR3 loop is CAISRDRVTGELFF. In nucleotides, the CDR3 is TGTGCCATCAGCCGGGACAGGGTGACCGGGGAGCTGTTTTTT.

This clonotype was observed many times. At one of its ends the junction is not consistent with the germline gene, which may arise from a read error. The gene calls are TRBV5-1 and TRBJ1-1, with 7 bases that match TRBD1. From germline, CDR1 is SGHRS and CDR2 YFSETQ. This CDR3 comprises 14 residues. CDR3 region: CASSSGQPNTEAFF. The CDR3 DNA is TGTGCCAGCAGCTCGGGACAGCCGAACACTGAAGCTTTCTTT.

Regarding this clonotype: A far larger clone is a single base away, which makes a read error likely. This chain links TRBV26 with TRBJ2-3; the table's TRBD2 call for D was not verified on the DNA. TRBV26 is a pseudogene. The CDR3 is made up of 13 amino acids. This CDR3 is CASSSLSGCTQYF. CDR3 coding DNA: TGTGCCAGCAGTTCCCTCAGCGGATGTACGCAGTATTTT.

There are many counts of this clonotype. The V call is TRBV5-1, the J call TRBJ1-4; D unresolved. The CDR3 has 14 amino acids. Germline V gene data show CDR1 as SGHRS and CDR2 as YFSETQ. Trimming took 0 bases from V and 10 from J, leaving 13 bases between them. As DNA, the CDR3 is TGCGCCAGCAGCTTGGACGCGCCGGAAGGAAAACTGTTTTTT. This sequence encodes CASSLDAPEGKLFF.

Many counts were recorded for this clonotype. The V and J genes are TRBV6-5 and TRBJ2-7; TRBD1 agrees at 12 bases. V was pared by 5 bases and J by 3 bases, with 5 bases of the junction left unmatched. Germline V lookup: CDR1 MNHEY, CDR2 SVGAGI. This CDR3 comprises 15 residues. CDR3 coding DNA: TGTGCCAGCAGTACCCGGGACAGGGGGCTCTACGAGCAGTACTTC. As protein: CASSTRDRGLYEQYF.

This clonotype showed up many times. J is TRBJ2-5 and V is TRBV14; D not certain. The CDR3 is 14 residues long. The ends were cut back, 1 base at V and 5 bases at J, with 11 bases in the middle. CDR1 and CDR2 (germline): SGHDN, FVKESK. This CDR3 reads CASSQVWVPETQYF. The CDR3 nucleotides are TGTGCCAGCAGCCAAGTATGGGTGCCGGAGACCCAGTACTTC.

In this sample, this clonotype turned up a few times. The chain carries TRBV5-6 and TRBJ2-7; a weak D match, TRBD1 (5 bases). The CDR3 is 13 amino acids. Per the germline V gene, CDR1 is SGHDT and CDR2 is YYEEEE. The ends were cut back, 3 bases at V and 2 bases at J, with 9 bases in the middle. The CDR3 DNA reads as TGTGCCAGCAGCTATCAGGGAACCTACGAGCAGTACTTC. Its protein is CASSYQGTYEQYF. The whole variable domain, remainder taken from reference TRBV5-6 and TRBJ2-7, is DAGVTQSPTHLIKTRGQQVTLRCSPKSGHDTVSWYQQALGQGPQFIFQYYEEEERQRGNFPDRFSGHQFPNYSSELNVNALLLGDSALYLCASSYQGTYEQYFGPGTRLTVT.

Points on this clonotype: A read error is the likely source, as a far larger clone sits one nucleotide away. The chain combines TRBV5-8 with TRBJ2-7; no clear D. Germline lookup yields CDR1 SGHTS and CDR2 YDEGEE. Trimming pared 3 bases from V and 6 bases from J, leaving 13 bases between. The CDR3 sequence is 13 residues long. In DNA form, the CDR3 reads TGTGCCAGCAGCTGGAACAGCGCCGTCGAGCAGTACTTC. Its protein is CASSWNSAVEQYF.

By sample fraction, this clonotype is medium-sized. The V call is TRBV5-6, the J call TRBJ2-5, with D hard to call. Trimming pared 2 bases from V and 2 bases from J, leaving 7 bases between. Germline values: CDR1 SGHDT, CDR2 YYEEEE. This CDR3 has 13 residues. DNA of the CDR3: TGTGCCAGCAGCTTCGGCCAGCAAGAGACCCAGTACTTC. Its protein product is CASSFGQQETQYF.